The entry that follows covers one T cell receptor beta chain sequence. Its antigen is not identified. The CDR3 has 15 residues. Trimming removed 0 bases at V and 6 bases at J, with 11 bases between. Germline CDR1 LGHNA, CDR2 YNFKEQ. This record belongs to a study of OX40 agonist ivuxolimab in advanced cancers. Study context: It was permissible to have had prior anti-PD-1, anti-PD-L1 or anti-CTLA-4 therapy, and around 41% had some.

The protocol was immunoSEQ multiplex PCR, while the TCRdb copy is restricted to in-frame clones and leaves out a portion. The sample lists about 55,000 clones, around nine tenths occurring once. Study-wide results and limits: There was clonal expansion of CD4+ and CD8+ blood T cells by week 6 at 0.1 to 3.0 mg/kg.

The sample was CD4+ or CD8+ T cells sorted from blood, taken in a trial of the OX40 agonist ivuxolimab. This TCR was recovered from an adult with an advanced solid tumor such as melanoma, head and neck, liver or kidney cancer. J is TRBJ1-4 and V is TRBV4-2; tentative D call: TRBD1 (5 bases). The CDR3 loop reads CASSQEGGVDEKLFF. CDR3 bases: TGTGCCAGCAGCCAAGAAGGAGGGGTAGATGAAAAACTGTTTTTT.